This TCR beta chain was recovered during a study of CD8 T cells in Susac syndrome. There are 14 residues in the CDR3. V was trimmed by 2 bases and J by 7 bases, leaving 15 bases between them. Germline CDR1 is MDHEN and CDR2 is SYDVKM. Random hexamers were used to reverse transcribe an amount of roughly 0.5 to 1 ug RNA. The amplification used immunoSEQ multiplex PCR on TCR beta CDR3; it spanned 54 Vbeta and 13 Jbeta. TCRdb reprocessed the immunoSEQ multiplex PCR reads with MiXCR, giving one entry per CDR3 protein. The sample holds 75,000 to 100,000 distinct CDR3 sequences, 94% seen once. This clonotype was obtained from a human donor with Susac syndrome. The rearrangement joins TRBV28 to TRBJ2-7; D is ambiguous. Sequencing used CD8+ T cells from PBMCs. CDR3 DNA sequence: TGTGCCAGCAGTTTAGGAAGTCTTTTTCGGGAGCAGTACTTC. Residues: CASSLGSLFREQYF.